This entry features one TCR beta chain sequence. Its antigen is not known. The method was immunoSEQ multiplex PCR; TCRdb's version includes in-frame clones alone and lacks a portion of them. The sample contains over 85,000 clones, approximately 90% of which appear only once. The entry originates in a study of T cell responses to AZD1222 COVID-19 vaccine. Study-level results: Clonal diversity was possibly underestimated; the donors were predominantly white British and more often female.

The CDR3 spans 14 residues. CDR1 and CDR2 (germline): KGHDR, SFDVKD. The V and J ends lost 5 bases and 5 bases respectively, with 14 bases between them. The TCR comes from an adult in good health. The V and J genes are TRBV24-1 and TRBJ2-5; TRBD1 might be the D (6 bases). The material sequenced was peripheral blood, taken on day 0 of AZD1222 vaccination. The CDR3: CATSGSQGRETQYF. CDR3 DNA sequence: TGTGCCACCAGTGGTTCACAGGGTCGGGAGACCCAGTACTTC.